The 7 T cell receptor beta chains given below trace back to one sample, sequenced in a study of cytomegalovirus exposure and HLA in healthy donors. PCR involved 60 Vbeta and 13 Jbeta primers. Sequencing used immunoSEQ multiplex PCR; TCRdb keeps in-frame clones, though not all of them. There are 150,000 to 180,000 clones in the sample; roughly 83% occur only once, and roughly 8% lies in the top ten. The specimen sequenced was PBMCs. All receptors come from a young man in good health and CMV-seropositive.

As DNA, the CDR3 is TGTGCCACCAGCAGGGGGCATGGTGGGACTGAAGCTTTCTTT. Residues: CATSRGHGGTEAFF. This chain connects TRBV15 to TRBJ1-1; D possibly corresponds to TRBD1 (5 bases). The CDR3 spans 14 residues. Germline V lookup: CDR1 LNHNV, CDR2 YYDKDF (reference sequence). Trimming cost V 3 bases and J 5 bases, with 13 bases left between them.

This clone was seen a few times. The same CDR3 arises from other DNA sequences in this sample as well. The V and J genes are TRBV5-1 and TRBJ2-1; TRBD2 matches 7 bases. V lost 4 bases, J lost 0 bases, and 7 bases stayed unmatched. This CDR3 contains 16 residues. Germline V gene sequence: CDR1 SGHRS, CDR2 YFSETQ. The CDR3 loop is CASSLQRGSSYNEQFF. The CDR3 bases are TGCGCCAGCAGCCTACAGCGGGGAAGCTCCTACAATGAGCAGTTCTTC.

This clone was picked up one time. The chain combines TRBV14 with TRBJ2-2; no definite D call. Trimming removed 0 bases from V and 6 bases from J, with 14 bases in between. CDR3 length: 16 amino acids. The germline V gene has CDR1 SGHDN and CDR2 FVKESK. The CDR3, as DNA: TGTGCCAGCAGCCAAGATAGACTCCGTCTCTCCGGGGAGCTGTTTTTT. Protein: CASSQDRLRLSGELFF.

The chain recombines TRBV28 with TRBJ2-1; the match to TRBD2 covers 12 bases. The CDR3 is 14 residues long. Looked up from germline, CDR1 is MDHEN and CDR2 is SYDVKM. With V trimmed by 5 bases and J by 8 bases, 4 bases remained unmatched. The CDR3 region has the DNA TGTGCCAGCAGTGCCGGGACTAGCGGGTATGAGCAGTTCTTC. It encodes CASSAGTSGYEQFF.

This clone came up a few times. The junction departs from germline at one end; a sequencing error may be responsible. The chain couples TRBV7-9 to TRBJ2-7; possibly TRBD1 for D (5 bases). Germline CDR1 is SEHNR and CDR2 is FQNEAQ (reference sequence). The CDR3 totals 14 residues. The CDR3 loop is CASSPLAGSSSYDF. The CDR3 nucleotides read TGTGCCAGCAGCCCTCTGGCAGGGTCCAGCAGTTATGACTTC.

The chain joins TRBV27 to TRBJ1-2; TRBD1 is a possible D gene (6 bases). The germline V gene has CDR1 MNHEY and CDR2 SMNVEV (reference sequence). The V and J ends lost 0 bases and 7 bases respectively, with 15 bases between them. The CDR3 is made up of 15 amino acids. The CDR3 protein is CASSLSGTPSGGYTF. CDR3 coding DNA: TGTGCCAGCAGTTTATCAGGGACACCCTCCGGTGGCTACACCTTC.

For this clone: An end of the junction differs from the germline gene, which may be a read error. This chain joins TRBV2 and TRBJ2-7; 9 bases fit TRBD1. This CDR3 comprises 13 residues. The germline V gene has CDR1 SNHLY and CDR2 FYNNEI. The CDR3 here is CASSEDRGTVINF. DNA of the CDR3: TGTGCCAGCAGTGAGGACAGGGGAACAGTTATAAACTTC.